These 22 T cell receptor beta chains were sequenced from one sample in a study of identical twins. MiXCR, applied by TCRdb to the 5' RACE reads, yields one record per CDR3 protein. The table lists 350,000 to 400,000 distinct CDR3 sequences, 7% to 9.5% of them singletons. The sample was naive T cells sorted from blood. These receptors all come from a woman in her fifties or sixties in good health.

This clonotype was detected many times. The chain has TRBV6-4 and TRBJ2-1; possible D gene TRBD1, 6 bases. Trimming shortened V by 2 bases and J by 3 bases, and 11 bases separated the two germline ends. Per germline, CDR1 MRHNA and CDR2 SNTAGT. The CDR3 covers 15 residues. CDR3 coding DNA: TGTGCCAGCAGTGACGGCCAGGGGCACTACAATGAGCAGTTCTTC. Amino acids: CASSDGQGHYNEQFF.

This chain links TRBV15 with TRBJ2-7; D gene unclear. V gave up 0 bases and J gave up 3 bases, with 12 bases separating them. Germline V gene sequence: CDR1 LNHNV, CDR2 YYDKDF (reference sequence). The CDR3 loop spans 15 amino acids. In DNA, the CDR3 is TGTGCCACCAGCAGAGAATTAGGCCCCAACTACGAGCAGTACTTC. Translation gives CATSRELGPNYEQYF.

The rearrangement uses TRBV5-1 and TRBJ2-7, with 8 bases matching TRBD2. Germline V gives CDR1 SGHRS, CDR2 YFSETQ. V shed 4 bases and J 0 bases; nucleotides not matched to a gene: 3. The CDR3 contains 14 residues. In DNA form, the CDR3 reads TGCGCCAGCAGCAAGACTAGCGCCTCCTACGAGCAGTACTTC. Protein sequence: CASSKTSASYEQYF.

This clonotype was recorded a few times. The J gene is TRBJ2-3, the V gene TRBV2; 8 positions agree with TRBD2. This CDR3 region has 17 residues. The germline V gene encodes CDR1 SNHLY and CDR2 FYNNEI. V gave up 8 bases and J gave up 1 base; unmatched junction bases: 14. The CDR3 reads CASSGDRELAGTDTQYF. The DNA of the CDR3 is TGTGCCAGCTCAGGGGATAGGGAACTAGCGGGCACAGATACGCAGTATTTT.

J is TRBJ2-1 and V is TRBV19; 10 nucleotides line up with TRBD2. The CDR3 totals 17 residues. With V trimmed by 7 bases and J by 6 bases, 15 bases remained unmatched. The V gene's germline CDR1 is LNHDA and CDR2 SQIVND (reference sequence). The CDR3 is CASNTPWKASGGNEQFF. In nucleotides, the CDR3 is TGTGCCAGTAATACCCCATGGAAGGCTAGCGGGGGCAATGAGCAGTTCTTC.

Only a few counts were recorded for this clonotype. DNA for the CDR3: TGTGCCTGGAGTGTACAGGGTGATCAGCCCCAGCATTTT. As protein: CAWSVQGDQPQHF. This rearrangement joins TRBV30 to TRBJ1-5; D possibly corresponds to TRBD1 (6 bases). The V end was cut by 0 bases, the J end by 5 bases, with 8 bases between. Germline V lookup: CDR1 GTSNPN, CDR2 SVGIG (reference sequence). CDR3 size: 13 residues.

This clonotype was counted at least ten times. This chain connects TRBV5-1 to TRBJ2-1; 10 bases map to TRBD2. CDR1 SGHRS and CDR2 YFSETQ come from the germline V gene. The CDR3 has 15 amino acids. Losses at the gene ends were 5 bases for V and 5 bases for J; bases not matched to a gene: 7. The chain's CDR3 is CASSGLAAINNEQFF. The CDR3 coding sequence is TGCGCCAGCAGTGGACTAGCGGCCATAAACAATGAGCAGTTCTTC.

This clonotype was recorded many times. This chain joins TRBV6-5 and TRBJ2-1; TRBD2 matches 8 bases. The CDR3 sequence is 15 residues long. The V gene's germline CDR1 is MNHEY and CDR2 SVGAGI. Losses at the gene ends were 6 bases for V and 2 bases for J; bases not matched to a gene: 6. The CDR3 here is CASSQTSGPYNEQFF. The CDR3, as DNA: TGTGCCAGCAGCCAAACTAGCGGTCCCTACAATGAGCAGTTCTTC.

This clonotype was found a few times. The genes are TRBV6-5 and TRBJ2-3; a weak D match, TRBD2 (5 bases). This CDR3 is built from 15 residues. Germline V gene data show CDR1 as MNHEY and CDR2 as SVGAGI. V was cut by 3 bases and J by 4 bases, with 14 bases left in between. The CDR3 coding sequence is TGTGCCAGCAGTTATTACGGGAAATTAGCAGATACGCAGTATTTT. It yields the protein CASSYYGKLADTQYF.

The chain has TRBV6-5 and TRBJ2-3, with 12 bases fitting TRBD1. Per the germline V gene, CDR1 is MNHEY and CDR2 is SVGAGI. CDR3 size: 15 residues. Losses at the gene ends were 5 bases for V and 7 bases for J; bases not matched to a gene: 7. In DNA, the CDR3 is TGTGCCAGCAGTACCGGGACAGGGGGCCGAAATACGCAGTATTTT. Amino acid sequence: CASSTGTGGRNTQYF.

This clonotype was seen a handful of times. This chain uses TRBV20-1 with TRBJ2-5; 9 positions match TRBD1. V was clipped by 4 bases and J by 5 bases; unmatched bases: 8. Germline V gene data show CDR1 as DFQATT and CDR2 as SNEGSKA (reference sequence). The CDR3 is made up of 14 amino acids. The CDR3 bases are TGCAGTGCTAAACCGGGACAGGGTGGGGAGACCCAGTACTTC. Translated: CSAKPGQGGETQYF.

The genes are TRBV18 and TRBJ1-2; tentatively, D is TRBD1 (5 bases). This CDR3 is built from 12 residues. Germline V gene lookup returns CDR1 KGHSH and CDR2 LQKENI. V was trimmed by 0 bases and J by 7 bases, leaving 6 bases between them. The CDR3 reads CASSPPQGGYTF. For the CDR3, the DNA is TGTGCCAGCTCACCACCTCAGGGTGGCTACACCTTC. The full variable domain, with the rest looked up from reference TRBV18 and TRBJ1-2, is NAGVMQNPRHLVRRRGQEARLRCSPMKGHSHVYWYRQLPEEGLKFMVYLQKENIIDESGMPKERFSAEFPKEGPSILRIQQVVRGDSAAYFCASSPPQGGYTFGSGTRLTVV.

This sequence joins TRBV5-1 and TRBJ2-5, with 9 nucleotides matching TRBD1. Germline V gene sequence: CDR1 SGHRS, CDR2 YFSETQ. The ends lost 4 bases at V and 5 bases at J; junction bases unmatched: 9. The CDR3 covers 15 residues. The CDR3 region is CASSLGQGYSETQYF. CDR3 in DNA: TGCGCCAGCAGCCTGGGACAGGGTTATTCGGAGACCCAGTACTTC.

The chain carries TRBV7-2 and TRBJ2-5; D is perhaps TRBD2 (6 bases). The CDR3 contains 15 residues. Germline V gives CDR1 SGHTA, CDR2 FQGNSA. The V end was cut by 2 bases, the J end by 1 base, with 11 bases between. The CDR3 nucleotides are TGTGCCAGCAGCTTAATTCCTAGCGCCCAAGAGACCCAGTACTTC. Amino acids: CASSLIPSAQETQYF.

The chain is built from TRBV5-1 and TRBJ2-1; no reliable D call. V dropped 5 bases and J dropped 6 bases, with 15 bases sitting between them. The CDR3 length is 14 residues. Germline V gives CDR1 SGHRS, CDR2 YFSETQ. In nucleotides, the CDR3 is TGCGCCAGCAGTCCCTCGGCTCTGACCAATGAGCAGTTCTTC. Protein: CASSPSALTNEQFF.

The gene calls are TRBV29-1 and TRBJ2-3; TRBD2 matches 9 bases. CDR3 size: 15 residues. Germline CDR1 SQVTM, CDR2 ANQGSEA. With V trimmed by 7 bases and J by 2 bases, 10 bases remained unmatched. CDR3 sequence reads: CSADRLAELTDTQYF. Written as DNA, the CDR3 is TGCAGCGCCGATCGACTAGCGGAGCTCACAGATACGCAGTATTTT.

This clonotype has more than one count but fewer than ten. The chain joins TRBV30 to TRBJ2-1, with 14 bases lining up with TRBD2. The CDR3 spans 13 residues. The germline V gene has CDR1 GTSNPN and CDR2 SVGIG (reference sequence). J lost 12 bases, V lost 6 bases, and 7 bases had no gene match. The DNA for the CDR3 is TGTGCCTGCCGACTAGCGGGAGGGCTTTTGCAGTTCTTC. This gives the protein CACRLAGGLLQFF.

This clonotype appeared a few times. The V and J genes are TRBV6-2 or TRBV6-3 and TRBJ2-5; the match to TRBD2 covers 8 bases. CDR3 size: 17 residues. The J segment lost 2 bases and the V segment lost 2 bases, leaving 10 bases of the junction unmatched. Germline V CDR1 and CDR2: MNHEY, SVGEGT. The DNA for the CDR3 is TGTGCCAGCAGTTACGTTTCGCGGGAGGCCCTACAAGAGACCCAGTACTTC. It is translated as CASSYVSREALQETQYF.

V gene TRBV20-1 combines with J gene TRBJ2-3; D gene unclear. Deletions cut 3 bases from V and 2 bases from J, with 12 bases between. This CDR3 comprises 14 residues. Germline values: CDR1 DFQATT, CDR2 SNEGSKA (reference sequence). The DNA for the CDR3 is TGCAGTGCTAGTCGTAGCAGTTACACAGATACGCAGTATTTT. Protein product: CSASRSSYTDTQYF.

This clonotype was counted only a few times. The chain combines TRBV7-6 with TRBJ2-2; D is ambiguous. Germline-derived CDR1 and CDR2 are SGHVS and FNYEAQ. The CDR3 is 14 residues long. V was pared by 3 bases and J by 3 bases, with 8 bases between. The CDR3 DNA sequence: TGTGCCAGCAGCTTTGTTATGGACACCGGGGAGCTGTTTTTT. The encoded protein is CASSFVMDTGELFF. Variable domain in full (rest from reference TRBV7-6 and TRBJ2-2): GAGVSQSPRYKVTKRGQDVALRCDPISGHVSLYWYRQALGQGPEFLTYFNYEAQQDKSGLPNDRFSAERPEGSISTLTIQRTEQRDSAMYRCASSFVMDTGELFFGEGSRLTVL.

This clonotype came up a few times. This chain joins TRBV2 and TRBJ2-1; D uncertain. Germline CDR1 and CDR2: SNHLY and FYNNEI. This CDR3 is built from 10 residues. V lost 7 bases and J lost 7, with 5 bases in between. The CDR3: CASNANEQFF. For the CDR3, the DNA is TGTGCCAGCAACGCGAATGAGCAGTTCTTC.

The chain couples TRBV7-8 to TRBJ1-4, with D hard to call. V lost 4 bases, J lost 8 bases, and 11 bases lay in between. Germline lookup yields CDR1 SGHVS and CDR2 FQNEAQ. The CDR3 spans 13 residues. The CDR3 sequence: CASSYRGDEKLFF. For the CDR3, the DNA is TGTGCCAGCAGCTACCGCGGAGACGAAAAACTGTTTTTT.